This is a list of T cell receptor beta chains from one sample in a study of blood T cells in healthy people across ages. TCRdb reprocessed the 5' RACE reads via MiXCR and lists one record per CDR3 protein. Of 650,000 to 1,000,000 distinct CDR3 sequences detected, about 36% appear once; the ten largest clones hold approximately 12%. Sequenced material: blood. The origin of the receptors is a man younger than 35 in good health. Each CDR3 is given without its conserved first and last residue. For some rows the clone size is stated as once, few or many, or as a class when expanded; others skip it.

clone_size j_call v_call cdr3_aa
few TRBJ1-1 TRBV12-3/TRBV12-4 ASSFIAPQGAF
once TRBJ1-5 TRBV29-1 SVEDGREDQPQH
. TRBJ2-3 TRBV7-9 ASSARQDWTQY
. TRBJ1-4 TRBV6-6 ASSYQGQGEKLF
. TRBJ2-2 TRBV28 ASSLGQGGAGELF
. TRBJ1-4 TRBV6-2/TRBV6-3 ASRHGGADNEKLF
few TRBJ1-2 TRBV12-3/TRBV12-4 ASSVTGTNYGYT
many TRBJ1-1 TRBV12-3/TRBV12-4 ASSFRGGNTEAF
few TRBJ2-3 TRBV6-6 ASNRVEGITDTQY
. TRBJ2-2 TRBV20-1 SAGGNTGELF
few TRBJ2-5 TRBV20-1 SARRQDYQETQY
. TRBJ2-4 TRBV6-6 ASSYRLGWDEQY
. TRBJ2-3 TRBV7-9 ALTPKGRGQGLTDTQY
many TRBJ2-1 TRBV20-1 SARPIAGAMNEQF
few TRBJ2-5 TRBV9 ASSVAAQETQY
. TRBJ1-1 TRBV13 ASSLRPGAEAF
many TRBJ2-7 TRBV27 ASSPGQGIYEQY
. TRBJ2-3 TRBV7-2 ASSPEGGGGDTQY
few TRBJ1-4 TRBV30 AWSPGQSNEKLF
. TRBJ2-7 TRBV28 ASSGLAGSEQY
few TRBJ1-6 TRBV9 ASSATGGNSPLH
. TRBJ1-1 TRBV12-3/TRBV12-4 ASSPTRDPSTEAF
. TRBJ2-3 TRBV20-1 STKRGGTDTQY
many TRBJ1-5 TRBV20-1 SASTGVYSNQPQH
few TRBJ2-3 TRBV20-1 SARPVNTQY
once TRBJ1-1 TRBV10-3 AISTGDYTEAF
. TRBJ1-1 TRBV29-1 SVDLRTGSEAF
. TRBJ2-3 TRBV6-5 ASSYRRDRGAASTGTQY
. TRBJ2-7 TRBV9 ASNPRKGGPTNEQY
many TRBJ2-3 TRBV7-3 ASSLTSGDTQY
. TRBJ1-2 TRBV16 ASSQSGTGGHYGYT
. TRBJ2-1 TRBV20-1 SAFRTDYNEQF
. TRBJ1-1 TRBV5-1 ASSFQNLLTEAF
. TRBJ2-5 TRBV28 ASSSDEKGTRGRNEQY
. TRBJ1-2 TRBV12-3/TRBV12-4 ASSIILGRAANYGYT
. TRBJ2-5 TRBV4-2 TSSQDLGRGKETQY
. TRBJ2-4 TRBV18 ASSPSPDIKVQY
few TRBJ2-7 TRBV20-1 SASEGLGSSREQY
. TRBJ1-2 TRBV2 ASSVAGQGEGYT
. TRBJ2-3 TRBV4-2 ASSPHRTSGGVSDTQY
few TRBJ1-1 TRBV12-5 ASTGLRNTEAF
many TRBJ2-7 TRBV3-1 ASSQGWDFNYEQY
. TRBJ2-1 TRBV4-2 TSSQEGDRGSYNEQF